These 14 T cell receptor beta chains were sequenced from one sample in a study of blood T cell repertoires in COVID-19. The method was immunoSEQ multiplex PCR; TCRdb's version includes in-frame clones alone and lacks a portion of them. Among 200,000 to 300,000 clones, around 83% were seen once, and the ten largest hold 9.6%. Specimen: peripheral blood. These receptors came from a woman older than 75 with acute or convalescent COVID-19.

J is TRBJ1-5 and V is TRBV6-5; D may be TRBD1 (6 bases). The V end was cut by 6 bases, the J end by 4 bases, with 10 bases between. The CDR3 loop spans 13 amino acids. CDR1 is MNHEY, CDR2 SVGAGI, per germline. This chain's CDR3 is CASRQGINQPQHF. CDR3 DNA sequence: TGTGCCAGCAGACAGGGTATTAATCAGCCCCAGCATTTT.

The CDR3 is CASRRTGSNQPQHF. The CDR3 nucleotides read TGTGCCAGCAGGCGGACAGGGAGCAATCAGCCCCAGCATTTT. The chain joins TRBV2 to TRBJ1-5; 8 nucleotides agree with TRBD1. V lost 6 bases, J lost 1 base, and 2 bases stayed unmatched. Per the germline V gene, CDR1 is SNHLY and CDR2 is FYNNEI. The CDR3 consists of 14 residues. Full variable domain (remainder filled in from reference TRBV2 and TRBJ1-5): EPEVTQTPSHQVTQMGQEVILRCVPISNHLYFYWYRQILGQKVEFLVSFYNNEISEKSEIFDDQFSVERPDGSNFTLKIRSTKLEDSAMYFCASRRTGSNQPQHFGDGTRLSIL.

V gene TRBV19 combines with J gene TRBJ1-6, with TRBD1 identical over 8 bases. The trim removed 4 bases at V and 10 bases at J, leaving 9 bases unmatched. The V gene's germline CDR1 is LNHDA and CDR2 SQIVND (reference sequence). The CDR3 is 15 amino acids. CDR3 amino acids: CASSTADRARSPLHF. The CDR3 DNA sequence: TGTGCCAGTAGTACGGCGGACAGGGCCCGGTCACCCCTCCACTTT. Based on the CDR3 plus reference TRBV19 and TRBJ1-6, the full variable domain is DGGITQSPKYLFRKEGQNVTLSCEQNLNHDAMYWYRQDPGQGLRLIYYSQIVNDFQKGDIAEGYSVSREKKESFPLTVTSAQKNPTAFYLCASSTADRARSPLHFGNGTRLTVT.

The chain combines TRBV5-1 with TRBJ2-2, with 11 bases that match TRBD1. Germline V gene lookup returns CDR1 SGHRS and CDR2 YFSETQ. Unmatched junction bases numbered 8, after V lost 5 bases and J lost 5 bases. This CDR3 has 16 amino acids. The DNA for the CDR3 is TGCGCCAGCAGGGTCCGGGACAGGGGGTCGACCGGGGAGCTGTTTTTT. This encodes CASRVRDRGSTGELFF. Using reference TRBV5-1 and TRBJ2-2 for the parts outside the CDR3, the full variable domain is KAGVTQTPRYLIKTRGQQVTLSCSPISGHRSVSWYQQTPGQGLQFLFEYFSETQRNKGNFPGRFSGRQFSNSRSEMNVSTLELGDSALYLCASRVRDRGSTGELFFGEGSRLTVL.

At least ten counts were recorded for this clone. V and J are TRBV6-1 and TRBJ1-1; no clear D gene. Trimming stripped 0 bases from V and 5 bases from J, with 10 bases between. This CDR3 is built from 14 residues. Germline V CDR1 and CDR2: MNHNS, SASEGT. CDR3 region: CASSEAGSWTEAFF. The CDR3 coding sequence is TGTGCCAGCAGTGAAGCAGGGAGCTGGACTGAAGCTTTCTTT.

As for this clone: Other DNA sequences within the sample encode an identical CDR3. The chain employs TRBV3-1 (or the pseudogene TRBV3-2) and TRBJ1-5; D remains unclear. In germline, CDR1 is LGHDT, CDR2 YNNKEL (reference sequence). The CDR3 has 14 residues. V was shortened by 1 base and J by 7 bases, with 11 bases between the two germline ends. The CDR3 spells CASSQGTGGQPQHF. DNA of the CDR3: TGTGCCAGCAGCCAAGGGACGGGAGGGCAGCCCCAGCATTTT.

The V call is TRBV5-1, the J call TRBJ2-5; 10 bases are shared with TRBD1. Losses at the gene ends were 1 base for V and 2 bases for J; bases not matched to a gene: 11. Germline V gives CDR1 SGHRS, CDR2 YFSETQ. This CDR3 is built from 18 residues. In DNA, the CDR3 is TGCGCCAGCAGCTTGAGCTCCGGGACAGGGGTATGGCAAGAGACCCAGTACTTC. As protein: CASSLSSGTGVWQETQYF.

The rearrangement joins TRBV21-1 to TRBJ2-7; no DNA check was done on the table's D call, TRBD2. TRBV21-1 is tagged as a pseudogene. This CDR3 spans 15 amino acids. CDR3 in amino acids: CASSPQPSGGFLEYF. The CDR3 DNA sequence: TGTGCCAGCAGCCCTCAGCCTAGCGGGGGGTTCCTCGAGTACTTC.

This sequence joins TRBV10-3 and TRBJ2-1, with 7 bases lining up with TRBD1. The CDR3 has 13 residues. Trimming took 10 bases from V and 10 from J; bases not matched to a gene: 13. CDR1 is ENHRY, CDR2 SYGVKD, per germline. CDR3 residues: CATRGTPGGEQFF. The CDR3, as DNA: TGTGCCACAAGGGGGACCCCAGGGGGAGAGCAGTTCTTC.

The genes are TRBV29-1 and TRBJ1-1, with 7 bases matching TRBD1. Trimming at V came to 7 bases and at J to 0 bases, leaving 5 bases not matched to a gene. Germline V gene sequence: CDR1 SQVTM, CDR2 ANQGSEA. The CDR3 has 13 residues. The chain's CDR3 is CSGAGTVNTEAFF. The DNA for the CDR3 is TGCAGCGGCGCCGGGACAGTGAACACTGAAGCTTTCTTT.

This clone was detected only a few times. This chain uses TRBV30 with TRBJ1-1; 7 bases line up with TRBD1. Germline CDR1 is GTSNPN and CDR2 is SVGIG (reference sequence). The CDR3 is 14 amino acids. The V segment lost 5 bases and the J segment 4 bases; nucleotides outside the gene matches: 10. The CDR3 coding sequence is TGTGCCTGGGGAAGACAGGGATGGGGCACTGAAGCTTTCTTT. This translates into CAWGRQGWGTEAFF.

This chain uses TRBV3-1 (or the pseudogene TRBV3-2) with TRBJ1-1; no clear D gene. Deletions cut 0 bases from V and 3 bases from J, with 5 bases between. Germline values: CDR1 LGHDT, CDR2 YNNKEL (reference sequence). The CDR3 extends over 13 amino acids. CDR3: CASSQEADTEAFF. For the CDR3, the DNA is TGTGCCAGCAGCCAAGAGGCGGACACTGAAGCTTTCTTT.

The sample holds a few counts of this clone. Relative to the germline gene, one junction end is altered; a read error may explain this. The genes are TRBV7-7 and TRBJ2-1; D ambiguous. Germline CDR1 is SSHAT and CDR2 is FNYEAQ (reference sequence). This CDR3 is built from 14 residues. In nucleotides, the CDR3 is TGTGCTAGCAGCTTAGGTGACCGGGACAATGAGCAGTTCTTC. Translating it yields CASSLGDRDNEQFF.

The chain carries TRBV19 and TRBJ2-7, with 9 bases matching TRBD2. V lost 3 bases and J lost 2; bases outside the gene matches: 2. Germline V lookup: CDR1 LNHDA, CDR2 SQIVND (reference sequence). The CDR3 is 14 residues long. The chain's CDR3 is CASSIRGGAYEQYF. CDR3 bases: TGTGCCAGTAGTATTCGCGGGGGGGCCTACGAGCAGTACTTC.